Each of the 18 T cell receptor beta chains below was sequenced from the same sample in a study of cytomegalovirus exposure and HLA in healthy donors. Vbeta (60) and Jbeta (13) primers were used in the PCR. The assay was immunoSEQ multiplex PCR, and TCRdb's table has in-frame clones only and misses some. The repertoire includes about 150,000 clones, 80% of them detected once, and roughly an eighth sits in the top ten. The sample comprised PBMCs. These receptors originate from a woman between 35 and 50 years old in good health and CMV-seronegative.

In this sample, this clone turned up a few times. The gene calls are TRBV11-2 and TRBJ1-1; D unresolved. V was trimmed by 5 bases and J by 4 bases, leaving 17 bases between them. The germline gives CDR1 SGHAT, CDR2 FQNNGV. The CDR3 is 15 amino acids. The DNA for the CDR3 is TGTGCCAGCAGCCCCCGACCCCAATCGGGCACTGAAGCTTTCTTT. The encoded protein is CASSPRPQSGTEAFF. The variable domain in full, with the rest retrieved from reference TRBV11-2 and TRBJ1-1, is EAGVAQSPRYKIIEKRQSVAFWCNPISGHATLYWYQQILGQGPKLLIQFQNNGVVDDSQLPKDRFSAERLKGVDSTLKIQPAKLEDSAVYLCASSPRPQSGTEAFFGQGTRLTVV.

The rearrangement uses TRBV7-2 and TRBJ1-5; possible D gene TRBD1, 6 bases. CDR1 is SGHTA, CDR2 FQGNSA, per germline. This CDR3 contains 17 residues. V was clipped by 5 bases and J by 7 bases, with 24 bases between them. CDR3 bases: TGTGCCAGCAGCCCACCCAAACAGGGTCCAGTAGCACAGCCCCAGCATTTT. It is translated as CASSPPKQGPVAQPQHF.

This clone was detected once. The chain uses TRBV7-2 and TRBJ1-6; 8 nucleotides agree with TRBD1. With V trimmed by 1 base and J by 9 bases, 5 bases remained unmatched. CDR3 length: 15 residues. Germline V gene data show CDR1 as SGHTA and CDR2 as FQGNSA. CDR3 coding DNA: TGTGCCAGCAGCTTAGACCAGGGGGCGGGTTCACCCCTCCACTTT. This translates into CASSLDQGAGSPLHF. Complete variable domain (other parts from reference TRBV7-2 and TRBJ1-6): GAGVSQSPSNKVTEKGKDVELRCDPISGHTALYWYRQSLGQGLEFLIYFQGNSAPDKSGLPSDRFSAERTGGSVSTLTIQRTQQEDSAVYLCASSLDQGAGSPLHFGNGTRLTVT.

The gene calls are TRBV28 and TRBJ1-5; D gene ambiguous. Germline lookup yields CDR1 MDHEN and CDR2 SYDVKM. V lost 5 bases and J 2 bases, leaving 13 bases between the germline ends. This CDR3 has 15 residues. CDR3 nucleotides: TGTGCCAGCAGTACCCTAAATCGCGGCAATCAGCCCCAGCATTTT. Its translation: CASSTLNRGNQPQHF.

CDR3 sequence (DNA): TGTGCCTGGAGTGTCTATCCGGTGAGCTACGAGCAGTACTTC. Translation: CAWSVYPVSYEQYF. The rearrangement joins TRBV30 to TRBJ2-7; D is unresolved. This CDR3 has 14 residues. Per the germline V gene, CDR1 is GTSNPN and CDR2 is SVGIG (reference sequence). V lost 0 bases and J 3 bases, leaving 12 bases between the germline ends.

V and J are TRBV19 and TRBJ2-2; the match to TRBD1 covers 10 bases. V shed 7 bases, J shed 4 bases, and the junction held 9 bases outside the gene matches. CDR1 and CDR2 (germline): LNHDA, SQIVND (reference sequence). The CDR3 is 16 residues long. The CDR3 sequence is CASNSGDRGSTGELFF. DNA of the CDR3: TGTGCCAGTAACTCTGGGGACAGGGGATCCACCGGGGAGCTGTTTTTT. Using reference TRBV19 and TRBJ2-2 for the parts outside the CDR3, the full variable domain is DGGITQSPKYLFRKEGQNVTLSCEQNLNHDAMYWYRQDPGQGLRLIYYSQIVNDFQKGDIAEGYSVSREKKESFPLTVTSAQKNPTAFYLCASNSGDRGSTGELFFGEGSRLTVL.

The chain combines TRBV9 with TRBJ2-7; 12 bases agree with TRBD2. The CDR3 covers 19 residues. Looked up from germline, CDR1 is SGDLS and CDR2 is YYNGEE. The junction had 15 bases not matched to a gene; V was cut back by 3 bases and J by 2 bases. The CDR3 DNA follows: TGTGCCAGCAGCGGAAACCTCCTAGCGGGAGGGATTTTCGCCTACGAGCAGTACTTC. Encoded protein: CASSGNLLAGGIFAYEQYF.

This clone was observed once. V gene TRBV5-4 combines with J gene TRBJ1-1; the D gene is possibly TRBD1 (6 bases). From germline, CDR1 is SGHNT and CDR2 YYREEE (reference sequence). CDR3 size: 15 residues. Trimming shortened V by 5 bases and J by 2 bases, and 16 bases separated the two germline ends. The CDR3 loop reads CASRRSGTLNTEAFF. DNA for the CDR3: TGTGCCAGCAGACGATCCGGGACACTTAACACTGAAGCTTTCTTT.

The chain recombines TRBV5-4 with TRBJ2-7, with D perhaps TRBD2 (6 bases). V was shortened by 4 bases and J by 7 bases, with 15 bases between the two germline ends. The CDR3 runs to 13 residues. From germline, CDR1 is SGHNT and CDR2 YYREEE (reference sequence). CDR3 DNA: TGTGCCAGCAGCGGTGGACTACCTCTTGAGCAGTACTTC. Its protein is CASSGGLPLEQYF. The variable domain in full, completed from reference TRBV5-4 and TRBJ2-7, reads ETGVTQSPTHLIKTRGQQVTLRCSSQSGHNTVSWYQQALGQGPQFIFQYYREEENGRGNFPPRFSGLQFPNYSSELNVNALELDDSALYLCASSGGLPLEQYFGPGTRLTVT.

This chain joins TRBV5-1 and TRBJ1-5; D remains ambiguous. This CDR3 is 13 amino acids long. CDR1 is SGHRS, CDR2 YFSETQ, per germline. Trimming removed 0 bases at V and 11 bases at J, with 12 bases between. This CDR3 reads CASSLDTAGTQHF. CDR3 DNA: TGCGCCAGCAGCTTGGATACTGCGGGGACCCAGCATTTT.

CDR3 loop: CASSPRTDSYEQYF. CDR3 in DNA: TGTGCCAGCAGCCCCCGGACAGACTCCTACGAGCAGTACTTC. The chain links TRBV7-6 to TRBJ2-7; tentative D call: TRBD1 (6 bases). Trimming stripped 5 bases from V and 0 bases from J, with 11 bases between. The CDR3 spans 14 residues. Germline V gene data show CDR1 as SGHVS and CDR2 as FNYEAQ. Based on the CDR3 plus reference TRBV7-6 and TRBJ2-7, the full variable domain is GAGVSQSPRYKVTKRGQDVALRCDPISGHVSLYWYRQALGQGPEFLTYFNYEAQQDKSGLPNDRFSAERPEGSISTLTIQRTEQRDSAMYRCASSPRTDSYEQYFGPGTRLTVT.

The CDR3 DNA follows: TGCGCCAGCAGCCACAGTTTTGGCACAGATACGCAGTATTTT. Translation gives CASSHSFGTDTQYF. The V gene is TRBV4-1, the J gene TRBJ2-3, with D uncertain. CDR3 length: 14 residues. Looked up from germline, CDR1 is MGHRA and CDR2 is YSYEKL. V lost 3 bases, J lost 1 base, and 8 bases lay in between.

This CDR3 is CASIAGGSNEQFF. Written as DNA, the CDR3 is TGTGCCAGCATCGCGGGAGGGAGTAATGAGCAGTTCTTC. This chain links TRBV28 with TRBJ2-1; 9 nucleotides agree with TRBD2. The CDR3 loop spans 13 amino acids. CDR1 is MDHEN, CDR2 SYDVKM, per germline. V was pared by 7 bases and J by 7 bases, with 5 bases of the junction left unmatched. Combining the CDR3 with reference TRBV28 and TRBJ2-1 gives the whole variable domain DVKVTQSSRYLVKRTGEKVFLECVQDMDHENMFWYRQDPGLGLRLIYFSYDVKMKEKGDIPEGYSVSREKKERFSLILESASTNQTSMYLCASIAGGSNEQFFGPGTRLTVL.

The gene calls are TRBV11-2 and TRBJ2-1; 10 nucleotides agree with TRBD2. With 4 bases clipped from V and 0 bases from J, the junction kept 12 bases outside the gene matches. Per germline, CDR1 SGHAT and CDR2 FQNNGV. The CDR3 sequence is 19 residues long. The CDR3 is CASSSVIAGGNYSYNEQFF. In DNA, the CDR3 is TGTGCCAGCAGCTCCGTGATAGCGGGAGGTAATTACTCCTACAATGAGCAGTTCTTC.

The genes are TRBV4-3 and TRBJ2-1; TRBD1 agrees at 9 bases. Germline CDR1 LGHNA, CDR2 YSLEER. The CDR3 sequence is 17 residues long. V gave up 1 base and J gave up 8 bases; unmatched junction bases: 12. CDR3 in amino acids: CASSQGTGDRWADEQFF. The CDR3 nucleotides are TGCGCCAGCAGCCAAGGGACAGGGGACCGGTGGGCCGATGAGCAGTTCTTC.

This clone is medium-sized. This chain joins TRBV7-8 and TRBJ1-1, with 7 bases aligning to TRBD1. The junction had 6 bases not matched to a gene; V was cut back by 6 bases and J by 2 bases. The germline gives CDR1 SGHVS, CDR2 FQNEAQ. CDR3 size: 14 residues. The CDR3 DNA sequence: TGTGCCAGCAGTCCAACAGGGGCTAACACTGAAGCTTTCTTT. This codes for CASSPTGANTEAFF.

The chain combines TRBV28 with TRBJ1-1, with TRBD1 matching over 8 bases. The CDR3 consists of 15 residues. Trimming took 3 bases from V and 2 from J; bases not matched to a gene: 5. Germline CDR1 is MDHEN and CDR2 is SYDVKM. This CDR3 reads CASSFLDRVNTEAFF. In nucleotides, the CDR3 is TGTGCCAGCAGTTTTCTGGACAGGGTAAACACTGAAGCTTTCTTT.

This clone appeared once. J is TRBJ2-5 and V is TRBV18, with TRBD1 as a possible D gene (5 bases). The germline V gene has CDR1 KGHSH and CDR2 LQKENI. With 2 bases removed from V and 5 bases from J, the gap between germline ends came to 12 bases. There are 14 residues in the CDR3. The CDR3 loop is CASSPGRGLETQYF. Here the CDR3 DNA reads TGTGCCAGCTCACCAGGAAGGGGATTGGAGACCCAGTACTTC.